This T cell receptor (beta chain) was obtained from a study of control samples from healthy donors and cancer patients. The CDR3 covers 15 residues. Germline V CDR1 and CDR2: SGHDT, YYEEEE. V lost 3 bases, J lost 4 bases, and 3 bases stayed unmatched. Some clones are missing from TCRdb's copy, which holds only in-frame ones; the method was immunoSEQ multiplex PCR. The sample gives 95,000 to 150,000 clones, just under 90% of which show up once; about 12% is in the top ten. V is TRBV5-6 and J is TRBJ2-1; TRBD1 agrees at 11 bases. Sequencing was carried out using blood. This sequence was found in a man aged 25-45 years in good health. The DNA of the CDR3 is TGTGCCAGCAGCTGGGGACAGGGGGAATACAATGAGCAGTTCTTC. As protein: CASSWGQGEYNEQFF.